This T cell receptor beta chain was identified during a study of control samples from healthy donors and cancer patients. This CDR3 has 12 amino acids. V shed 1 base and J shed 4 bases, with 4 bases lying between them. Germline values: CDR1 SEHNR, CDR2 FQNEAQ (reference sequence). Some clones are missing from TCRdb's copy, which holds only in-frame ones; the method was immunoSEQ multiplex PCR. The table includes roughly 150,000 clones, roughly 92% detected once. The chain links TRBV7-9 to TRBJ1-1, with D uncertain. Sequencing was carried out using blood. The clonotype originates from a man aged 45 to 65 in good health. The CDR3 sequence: CASSLDTTEAFF. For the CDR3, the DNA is TGTGCCAGCAGCTTAGACACCACTGAAGCTTTCTTT. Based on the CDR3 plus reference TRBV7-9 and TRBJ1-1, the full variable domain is DTGVSQNPRHKITKRGQNVTFRCDPISEHNRLYWYRQTLGQGPEFLTYFQNEAQLEKSRLLSDRFSAERPKGSFSTLEIQRTEQGDSAMYLCASSLDTTEAFFGQGTRLTVV.